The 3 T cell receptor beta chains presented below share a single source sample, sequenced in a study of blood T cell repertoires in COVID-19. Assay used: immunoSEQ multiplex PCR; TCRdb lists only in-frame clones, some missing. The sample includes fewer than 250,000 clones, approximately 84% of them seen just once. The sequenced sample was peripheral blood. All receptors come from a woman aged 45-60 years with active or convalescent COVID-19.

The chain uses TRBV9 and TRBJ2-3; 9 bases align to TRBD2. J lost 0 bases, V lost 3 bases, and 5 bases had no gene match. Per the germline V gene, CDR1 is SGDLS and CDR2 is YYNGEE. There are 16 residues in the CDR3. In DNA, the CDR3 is TGTGCCAGCAGCGGCCTCCTAGCGGGGAGCACAGATACGCAGTATTTT. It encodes CASSGLLAGSTDTQYF.

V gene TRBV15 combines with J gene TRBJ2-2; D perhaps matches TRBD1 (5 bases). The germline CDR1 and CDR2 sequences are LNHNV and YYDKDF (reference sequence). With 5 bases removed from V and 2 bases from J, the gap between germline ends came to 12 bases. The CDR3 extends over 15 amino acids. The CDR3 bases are TGTGCCACCAGCGGGGCAGGACAAAACACCGGGGAGCTGTTTTTT. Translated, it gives CATSGAGQNTGELFF.

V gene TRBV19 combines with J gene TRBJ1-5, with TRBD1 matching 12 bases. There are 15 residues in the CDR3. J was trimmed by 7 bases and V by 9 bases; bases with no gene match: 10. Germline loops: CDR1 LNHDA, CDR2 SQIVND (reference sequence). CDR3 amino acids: CASTPGQGAGQPQHF. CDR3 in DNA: TGTGCCAGCACCCCGGGACAGGGGGCTGGACAGCCCCAGCATTTT.